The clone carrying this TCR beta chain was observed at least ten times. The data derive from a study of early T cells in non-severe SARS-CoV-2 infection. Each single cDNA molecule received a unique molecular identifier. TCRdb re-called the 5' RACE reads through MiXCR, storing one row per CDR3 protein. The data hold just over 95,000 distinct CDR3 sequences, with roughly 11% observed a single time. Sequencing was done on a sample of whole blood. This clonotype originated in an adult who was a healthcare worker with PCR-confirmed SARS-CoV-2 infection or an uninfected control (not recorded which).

CDR3 region: CASSPYNEQFF. The CDR3 DNA is TGTGCCAGCAGCCCCTACAATGAGCAGTTCTTC. This rearrangement joins TRBV7-9 to TRBJ2-1; D not certain. Per the germline V gene, CDR1 is SEHNR and CDR2 is FQNEAQ (reference sequence). The CDR3 has 11 residues. Trimming stripped 5 bases from V and 2 bases from J, with 1 base between.